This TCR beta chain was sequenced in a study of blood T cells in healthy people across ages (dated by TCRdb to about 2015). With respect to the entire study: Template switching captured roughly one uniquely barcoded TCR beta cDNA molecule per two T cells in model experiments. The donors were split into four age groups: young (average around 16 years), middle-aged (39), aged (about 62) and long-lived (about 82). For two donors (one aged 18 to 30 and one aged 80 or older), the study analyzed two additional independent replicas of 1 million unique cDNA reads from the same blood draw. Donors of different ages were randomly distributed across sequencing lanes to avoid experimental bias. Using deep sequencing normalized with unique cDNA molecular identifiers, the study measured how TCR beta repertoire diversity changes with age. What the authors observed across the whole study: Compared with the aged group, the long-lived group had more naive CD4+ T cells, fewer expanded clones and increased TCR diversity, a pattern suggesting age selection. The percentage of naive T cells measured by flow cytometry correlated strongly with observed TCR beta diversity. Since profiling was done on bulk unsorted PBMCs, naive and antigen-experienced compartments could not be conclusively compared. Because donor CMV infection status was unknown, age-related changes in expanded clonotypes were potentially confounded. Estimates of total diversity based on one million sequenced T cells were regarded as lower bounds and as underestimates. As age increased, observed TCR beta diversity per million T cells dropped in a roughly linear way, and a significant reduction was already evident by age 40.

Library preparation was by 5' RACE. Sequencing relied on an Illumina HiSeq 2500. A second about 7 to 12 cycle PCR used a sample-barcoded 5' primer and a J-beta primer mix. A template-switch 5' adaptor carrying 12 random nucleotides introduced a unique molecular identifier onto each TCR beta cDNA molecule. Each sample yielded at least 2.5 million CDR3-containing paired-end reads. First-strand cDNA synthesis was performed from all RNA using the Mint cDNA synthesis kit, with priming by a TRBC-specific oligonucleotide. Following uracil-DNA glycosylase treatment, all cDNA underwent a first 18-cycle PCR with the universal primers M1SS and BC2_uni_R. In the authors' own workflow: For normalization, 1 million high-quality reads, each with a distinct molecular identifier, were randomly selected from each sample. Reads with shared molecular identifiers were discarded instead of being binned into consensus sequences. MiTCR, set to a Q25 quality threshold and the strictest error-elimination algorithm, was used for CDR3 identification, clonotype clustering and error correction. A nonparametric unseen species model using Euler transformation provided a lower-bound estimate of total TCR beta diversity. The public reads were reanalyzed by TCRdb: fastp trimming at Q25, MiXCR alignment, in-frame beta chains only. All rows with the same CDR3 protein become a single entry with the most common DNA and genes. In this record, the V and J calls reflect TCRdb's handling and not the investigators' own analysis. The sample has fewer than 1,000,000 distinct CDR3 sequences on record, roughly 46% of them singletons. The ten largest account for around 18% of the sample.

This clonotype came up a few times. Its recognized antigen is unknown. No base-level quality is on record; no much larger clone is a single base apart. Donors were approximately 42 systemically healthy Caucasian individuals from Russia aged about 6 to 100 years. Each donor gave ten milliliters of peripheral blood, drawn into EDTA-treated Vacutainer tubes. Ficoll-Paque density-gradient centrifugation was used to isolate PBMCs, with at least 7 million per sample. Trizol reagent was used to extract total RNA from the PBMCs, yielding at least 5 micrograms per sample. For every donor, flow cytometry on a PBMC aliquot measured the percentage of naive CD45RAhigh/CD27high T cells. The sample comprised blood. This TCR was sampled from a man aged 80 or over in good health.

The bases read TGTGCCAGCAGCCCCCAGGAAGGGCGAATGAGTGGCTACACCTTC. This is translated as CASSPQEGRMSGYTF. The chain links TRBV12-3 or TRBV12-4 with TRBJ1-2, with no D gene named confidently. The CDR3, from cysteine to phenylalanine, totals 15 residues. Only CDR3 DNA remains: 45 bases, in frame from the first base. A distance of 21 bases separates the germline ends of V and J, which lose 6 bases and 7 bases respectively.